This T cell receptor beta chain was captured by sequencing in a study of blood T cells in healthy people across ages. The CDR3 is 15 residues long. With 0 bases removed from V and 2 bases from J, the gap between germline ends came to 14 bases. CDR1 DFQATT and CDR2 SNEGSKA come from the germline V gene (reference sequence). This clonotype was observed a handful of times. Sample-barcoded 5' priming and a J-beta primer mix drove a second PCR of about 7 to 11 cycles. TCRdb reprocessed the 5' RACE reads with MiXCR, giving one entry per CDR3 protein. This sample yields 550,000 to 750,000 distinct CDR3 sequences, of which roughly 21% are seen a single time; 3.6% belongs to the top ten.

Sequenced material: blood. This clonotype originated in a man between 65 and 85 years old in good health. The chain joins TRBV20-1 to TRBJ2-7, with a weak D call TRBD1 (5 bases). For the CDR3, the DNA is TGCAGTGCTAGAGATCCCAGGACAAGCACCTACGAGCAGTACTTC. Residues: CSARDPRTSTYEQYF.